The 3 T cell receptor beta chains listed next were all sequenced from one sample in a study of CD8 T cells in ankylosing spondylitis. Findings and limits, study-wide: Eight highly homologous variants formed a TCR beta motif that appeared characteristic of ankylosing spondylitis blood.

TCRdb processed the 5' RACE reads anew with MiXCR; each CDR3 protein has one entry. The sample lists 400,000 or so distinct CDR3 sequences; roughly 26% were seen once. Their antigens remain unidentified. The source material was blood, either unsorted or a sorted T cell fraction (not recorded which). The receptors derive from a male donor with ankylosing spondylitis.

This clonotype occurred a few times. The chain joins TRBV10-2 to TRBJ2-3; tentatively, D is TRBD1 (6 bases). The CDR3 spans 15 residues. Looked up from germline, CDR1 is WSHSY and CDR2 is SAAADI. V was cut by 3 bases and J by 1 base, with 11 bases left in between. The CDR3 reads CASSDRGRGTDTQYF. The DNA for the CDR3 is TGCGCCAGCAGTGACAGGGGCAGGGGCACAGATACGCAGTATTTT.

The table lists this clonotype with a few counts. The V gene is TRBV5-1, the J gene TRBJ2-2; D uncertain. In germline, CDR1 is SGHRS, CDR2 YFSETQ. Trimming removed 1 base at V and 0 bases at J, with 13 bases between. This CDR3 spans 17 amino acids. CDR3 in amino acids: CASSLFLLYANTGELFF. The CDR3 nucleotides read TGCGCCAGCAGCTTGTTCCTTCTCTACGCGAACACCGGGGAGCTGTTTTTT. Based on the CDR3 plus reference TRBV5-1 and TRBJ2-2, the full variable domain is KAGVTQTPRYLIKTRGQQVTLSCSPISGHRSVSWYQQTPGQGLQFLFEYFSETQRNKGNFPGRFSGRQFSNSRSEMNVSTLELGDSALYLCASSLFLLYANTGELFFGEGSRLTVL.

A few counts support this clonotype. The V call is TRBV12-3 or TRBV12-4, the J call TRBJ1-5; 8 bases agree with TRBD1. The CDR3 totals 15 residues. The junction had 4 bases not matched to a gene; V was cut back by 3 bases and J by 3 bases. As DNA, the CDR3 is TGTGCCAGCAGTTTCTACAGGGGGAACAATCAGCCCCAGCATTTT. Translation: CASSFYRGNNQPQHF.